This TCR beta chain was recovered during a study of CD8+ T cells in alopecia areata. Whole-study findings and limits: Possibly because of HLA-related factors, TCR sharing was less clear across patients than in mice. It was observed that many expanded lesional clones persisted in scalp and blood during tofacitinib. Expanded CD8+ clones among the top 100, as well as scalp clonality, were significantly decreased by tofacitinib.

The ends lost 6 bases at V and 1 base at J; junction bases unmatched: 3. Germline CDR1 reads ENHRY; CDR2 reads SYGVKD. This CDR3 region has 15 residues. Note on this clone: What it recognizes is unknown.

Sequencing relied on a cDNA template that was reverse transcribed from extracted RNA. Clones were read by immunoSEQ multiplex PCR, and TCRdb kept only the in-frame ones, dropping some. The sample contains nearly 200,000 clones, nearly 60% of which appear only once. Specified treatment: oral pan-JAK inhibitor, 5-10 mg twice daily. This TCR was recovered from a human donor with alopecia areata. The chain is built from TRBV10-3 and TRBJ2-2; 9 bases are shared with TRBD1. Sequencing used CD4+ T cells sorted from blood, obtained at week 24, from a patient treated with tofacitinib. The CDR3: CAIRPGQGNTGELFF. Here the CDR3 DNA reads TGTGCCATCAGACCGGGACAGGGGAACACCGGGGAGCTGTTTTTT.